A single sample is the source of the 32 T cell receptor beta chains below, sequenced in a study of regulatory T cells in long-lasting Graves disease. Sample time point: newly diagnosed GD, antithyroid drugs for less than 3 months. With RNA extracted from PBMCs as input, the TCR library was made. Arm-PCR of CDR3 regions and iRepertoire HTBI primers were the basis on which TCR beta libraries were built. TCRdb used MiXCR to reprocess the multiplex PCR reads, holding one entry per CDR3 protein. Among 300,000 to 400,000 distinct CDR3 sequences listed, roughly a sixth were seen once. Sequencing used peripheral blood mononuclear cells (PBMCs), obtained at new diagnosis, from a patient treated with antithyroid drugs. The source of these receptors is a female donor with Graves disease.

This clonotype was counted only a few times. The chain carries TRBV13 and TRBJ2-2; 13 positions agree with TRBD2. CDR1 PRHDT and CDR2 FYEKMQ come from the germline V gene (reference sequence). CDR3 length: 16 residues. V gave up 5 bases and J gave up 5 bases; unmatched junction bases: 5. The chain's CDR3 is CASSEGLAGMTGELFF. DNA for the CDR3: TGTGCCAGCAGCGAGGGACTAGCGGGAATGACCGGGGAGCTGTTTTTT.

The rearrangement links TRBV7-6 to TRBJ2-7; 9 nucleotides align to TRBD1. Germline V gene data show CDR1 as SGHVS and CDR2 as FNYEAQ. Losses at the gene ends were 5 bases for V and 5 bases for J; bases not matched to a gene: 4. There are 13 residues in the CDR3. DNA for the CDR3: TGTGCCAGCAGCGACTACAGGGGGCACGAGCAGTACTTC. It encodes CASSDYRGHEQYF.

This clonotype has a handful of counts. The CDR3 does not end in the conserved phenylalanine or tryptophan, so this is likely a read error. The gene calls are TRBV6-9 and TRBJ1-6; unclear D gene. With 3 bases removed from V and 6 bases from J, the gap between germline ends came to 18 bases. In germline, CDR1 is MNHGY, CDR2 SVAAGI. The CDR3 spans 17 residues. CDR3 in amino acids: CASSYSPQALANSPLHS. For the CDR3, the DNA is TGTGCCAGCAGTTACTCCCCCCAAGCCCTGGCTAATTCACCCCTCCACTCT.

This clonotype was detected ten times or more. The chain uses TRBV28 and TRBJ2-1; 8 nucleotides agree with TRBD2. Germline trimming cut 5 bases from V and 2 bases from J; bases unmatched to any gene: 11. The CDR3 covers 17 residues. Germline V gene lookup returns CDR1 MDHEN and CDR2 SYDVKM. The CDR3 sequence: CASSEGYGRGAYNEQFF. As DNA, the CDR3 is TGTGCCAGCAGTGAGGGTTACGGGAGGGGGGCCTACAATGAGCAGTTCTTC.

The table lists this clonotype with many counts. The J gene is TRBJ1-6, the V gene TRBV5-5, with D possibly TRBD1 on 6 matching bases. Germline loops: CDR1 SGHKS, CDR2 YYEKEE (reference sequence). The V end lost 0 bases, the J end lost 10 bases, and 14 bases lay between the germline ends. The CDR3 runs to 15 residues. CDR3 sequence: CASSLVGGQGSPLHF. The CDR3 DNA reads TGTGCCAGCAGCTTGGTGGGGGGGCAAGGCTCACCCCTCCACTTT.

At least ten counts were recorded for this clonotype. CDR3 bases: TGTGCCAGCAGTCTGAGCTCGGAGGCGTACAATGAGCAGTTCTTC. It translates to CASSLSSEAYNEQFF. The chain employs TRBV7-3 and TRBJ2-1; tentative D call: TRBD2 (5 bases). Deletions cut 6 bases from V and 4 bases from J, with 16 bases between. This CDR3 region has 15 residues. The V gene's germline CDR1 is SGHTA and CDR2 FQGTGA.

This clonotype appeared many times. This rearrangement joins TRBV7-9 to TRBJ2-2; 8 nucleotides agree with TRBD1. Germline CDR1 reads SEHNR; CDR2 reads FQNEAQ (reference sequence). The V segment lost 6 bases and the J segment 4 bases; nucleotides outside the gene matches: 10. CDR3 size: 16 residues. The CDR3 spells CASRGPGQGATGELFF. CDR3 DNA sequence: TGTGCCAGCAGGGGCCCAGGACAGGGAGCCACCGGGGAGCTGTTTTTT.

This chain joins TRBV3-1 and TRBJ2-7, with D perhaps TRBD2 (5 bases). The CDR3 runs 15 residues. Germline V gene lookup returns CDR1 LGHDT and CDR2 YNNKEL (reference sequence). Trimming left V 4 bases short and J 0 bases short, with 13 bases between. The CDR3 DNA reads as TGTGCCAGCAGCCTCGATAGCGCCAGCTCCTACGAGCAGTACTTC. Amino acids: CASSLDSASSYEQYF.

This clonotype was detected a few times. The J gene is TRBJ2-1, the V gene TRBV13, with D uncertain. The germline gives CDR1 PRHDT, CDR2 FYEKMQ (reference sequence). The germline V and J ends were trimmed by 5 bases and 6 bases, with 14 bases remaining between them. The CDR3 consists of 14 residues. This CDR3 reads CASSPYWVLNEQFF. DNA of the CDR3: TGTGCCAGCAGCCCATACTGGGTGCTCAATGAGCAGTTCTTC.

The sample holds many counts of this clonotype. V is TRBV4-2 and J is TRBJ2-7; TRBD2 aligns across 8 bases. V lost 2 bases and J lost 3; bases outside the gene matches: 9. Germline V gene lookup returns CDR1 LGHNA and CDR2 YNFKEQ. The length of the CDR3 is 16 residues. In DNA, the CDR3 is TGTGCCAGCAGCCAAATTATCGGGACTAGAGACTACGAGCAGTACTTC. This gives the protein CASSQIIGTRDYEQYF.

The rearrangement uses TRBV7-9 and TRBJ1-2; D gene ambiguous. CDR1 SEHNR and CDR2 FQNEAQ come from the germline V gene (reference sequence). V lost 3 bases and J lost 3, with 11 bases in between. The CDR3 covers 14 residues. CDR3 sequence reads: CASSFYSWDYGYTF. The CDR3 DNA reads as TGTGCCAGCAGCTTTTACTCTTGGGACTATGGCTACACCTTC.

On this clonotype: Germline is not matched at one junction end, which may reflect a read error. The gene calls are TRBV7-9 and TRBJ2-1; 7 bases align to TRBD2. The CDR3 consists of 15 residues. Per germline, CDR1 SEHNR and CDR2 FQNEAQ (reference sequence). The CDR3 loop is CVSSVSGRSYNEQFF. As DNA, the CDR3 is TGTGTCAGCAGCGTTAGCGGGCGCTCCTACAATGAGCAGTTCTTC. Full variable domain (outside the CDR3, taken from reference TRBV7-9 and TRBJ2-1): DTGVSQNPRHKITKRGQNVTFRCDPISEHNRLYWYRQTLGQGPEFLTYFQNEAQLEKSRLLSDRFSAERPKGSFSTLEIQRTEQGDSAMYLCVSSVSGRSYNEQFFGPGTRLTVL.

In regard to this clonotype: It may be a read error: a sequence one base away is much more abundant. The J gene is TRBJ2-2, the V gene TRBV4-3; 11 bases are a match to TRBD2. Germline V gives CDR1 LGHNA, CDR2 YSLEER. The CDR3 sequence is 16 residues long. This CDR3 reads CASNQELAGGTGELFF. The CDR3 DNA reads TGCGCCAGCAACCAAGAGTTAGCGGGGGGGACCGGGGAGCTGTTTTTT.

This clonotype was counted many times. The J gene is TRBJ2-7, the V gene TRBV6-2 or TRBV6-3; TRBD1 might be the D (6 bases). V dropped 7 bases and J dropped 6 bases, with 19 bases sitting between them. Germline V lookup: CDR1 MNHEY, CDR2 SVGEGT. The length of the CDR3 is 14 residues. The CDR3 DNA reads as TGTGCCAGCAATATGCAGACAGGAGCTGGCGAGCAGTACTTC. This sequence encodes CASNMQTGAGEQYF.

This clonotype was detected many times. The genes are TRBV7-9 and TRBJ1-3, with D possibly being TRBD1 (6 bases). This CDR3 is built from 17 residues. V lost 0 bases to trimming and J lost 0 bases, with 12 bases between them. From germline, CDR1 is SEHNR and CDR2 FQNEAQ (reference sequence). The CDR3 sequence is CASSLADRSPSGNTIYF. In nucleotides, the CDR3 is TGTGCCAGCAGCTTAGCCGACAGGTCCCCCTCTGGAAACACCATATATTTT.

This clonotype occurred many times. V usage is TRBV3-1 and J usage is TRBJ1-6; 10 nucleotides align to TRBD1. Per germline, CDR1 LGHDT and CDR2 YNNKEL (reference sequence). Germline trimming cut 4 bases from V and 10 bases from J; bases unmatched to any gene: 10. This CDR3 comprises 16 residues. This CDR3 reads CASSRITTGGGSPLHF. The CDR3 nucleotides are TGTGCCAGCAGCCGCATAACGACAGGGGGCGGATCACCCCTCCACTTT.

This clonotype appeared a few times. This sequence joins TRBV6-1 and TRBJ1-6; D ambiguous. The germline V gene has CDR1 MNHNS and CDR2 SASEGT. Trimming shortened V by 2 bases and J by 11 bases, and 19 bases separated the two germline ends. The CDR3 covers 16 residues. The CDR3 nucleotides are TGTGCCAGCAGTGAACCCCTAGTGGACGGGAGAGCACCCCTCCACTTT. Its translation is CASSEPLVDGRAPLHF.

In this sample, this clonotype turned up many times. The chain joins TRBV3-1 to TRBJ2-7; perhaps D is TRBD1 or TRBD2 (5 bases each). Trimming left V 2 bases short and J 6 bases short, with 11 bases between. The germline CDR1 and CDR2 sequences are LGHDT and YNNKEL (reference sequence). The CDR3 has 13 residues. DNA of the CDR3: TGTGCCAGCAGCCAACCTGGGGGAACCGAGCAGTACTTC. It is translated as CASSQPGGTEQYF.

Turning to this clonotype: This may stem from a read error, because a much larger clone lies one nucleotide away. The chain links TRBV7-9 to TRBJ1-2; tentatively, D is TRBD1 (5 bases). From germline, CDR1 is SEHNR and CDR2 FQNEAQ (reference sequence). V lost 5 bases to trimming and J lost 0 bases, with 13 bases between them. The CDR3 is made up of 15 amino acids. The CDR3 here is CASSNHGAANYGYTF. The DNA for the CDR3 is TGTGCCAGCAGCAACCATGGGGCAGCTAACTATGGCTACACCTTC.

This clonotype has ten or more counts. The V gene is TRBV11-2, the J gene TRBJ2-1; TRBD2 agrees at 9 bases. The V gene end was trimmed by 5 bases and the J gene end by 10 bases; junction bases not matched to a gene: 12. The CDR3 is 15 amino acids. Germline V lookup: CDR1 SGHAT, CDR2 FQNNGV. This chain's CDR3 is CASSHGTSLTYEQFF. The CDR3 DNA reads TGTGCCAGCAGCCACGGGACTAGCCTCACGTACGAGCAGTTCTTC. The whole variable domain, filled in from reference TRBV11-2 and TRBJ2-1, reads EAGVAQSPRYKIIEKRQSVAFWCNPISGHATLYWYQQILGQGPKLLIQFQNNGVVDDSQLPKDRFSAERLKGVDSTLKIQPAKLEDSAVYLCASSHGTSLTYEQFFGPGTRLTVL.

A few counts support this clonotype. The V and J genes are TRBV19 and TRBJ2-1; tentatively, D is TRBD1 (6 bases). This CDR3 comprises 17 residues. Germline loops: CDR1 LNHDA, CDR2 SQIVND (reference sequence). Trimming stripped 7 bases from V and 10 bases from J, with 29 bases between. The CDR3 sequence is CASTDLWESQGVGEQFF. The CDR3 DNA is TGTGCCAGTACCGACCTGTGGGAGTCACAGGGAGTCGGGGAGCAGTTCTTC.

This clonotype came up many times. The chain links TRBV27 to TRBJ2-1, with D tentatively TRBD1 (5 bases). CDR1 is MNHEY, CDR2 SMNVEV, per germline (reference sequence). The ends were cut back, 2 bases at V and 8 bases at J, with 13 bases in the middle. CDR3 length: 14 amino acids. The CDR3 DNA sequence: TGTGCCAGCAGTTTAGAGGCAGGGTGGCATGAGCAGTTCTTC. This encodes CASSLEAGWHEQFF.

V gene TRBV7-9 combines with J gene TRBJ2-7; D not certain. The V and J ends lost 6 bases and 7 bases respectively, with 13 bases between them. CDR1 is SEHNR, CDR2 FQNEAQ, per germline (reference sequence). The CDR3 loop spans 12 amino acids. CDR3 DNA: TGTGCCAGCAGACTTAGAGCCGAGGAGCAGTACTTC. It yields the protein CASRLRAEEQYF.

This clonotype was seen ten or more times. The V and J genes are TRBV6-1 and TRBJ1-1; the match to TRBD1 covers 12 bases. The length of the CDR3 is 17 residues. Germline V gives CDR1 MNHNS, CDR2 SASEGT. J gave up 4 bases and V 5 bases, and 11 bases lay outside the gene matches. CDR3 protein: CASSLGTGGVRTTEAFF. As DNA, the CDR3 is TGTGCCAGCAGTCTAGGGACAGGGGGCGTCCGGACCACTGAAGCTTTCTTT.

The rearrangement uses TRBV10-3 and TRBJ2-7; D not certain. The CDR3 totals 13 residues. Per the germline V gene, CDR1 is ENHRY and CDR2 is SYGVKD. Trimming pared 8 bases from V and 5 bases from J, leaving 16 bases between. The CDR3 bases are TGTGCCATCCAGATTGGCGTATCCGACGAGCAGTACTTC. This translates into CAIQIGVSDEQYF.

Ten or more counts support this clonotype. The rearrangement uses TRBV3-1 and TRBJ1-6; D may be TRBD1 (5 bases). The CDR3 has 15 amino acids. Trimming removed 2 bases from V and 7 bases from J, with 12 bases in between. Looked up from germline, CDR1 is LGHDT and CDR2 is YNNKEL (reference sequence). CDR3 sequence reads: CASSQSAGGNSPLHF. CDR3 coding DNA: TGTGCCAGCAGCCAATCTGCTGGGGGGAATTCACCCCTCCACTTT.

In its sample, this clonotype was seen many times. This chain links TRBV6-1 with TRBJ1-4; the D is unclear. Trimming pared 0 bases from V and 8 bases from J, leaving 13 bases between. This CDR3 contains 15 residues. The germline V gene has CDR1 MNHNS and CDR2 SASEGT. The CDR3 nucleotides read TGTGCCAGCAGTGAAGCCGGGGATAGAGAAGAAAAACTGTTTTTT. It codes for CASSEAGDREEKLFF.

The chain employs TRBV12-3 or TRBV12-4 and TRBJ2-1, with D possibly being TRBD1 (5 bases). The CDR3 spans 13 residues. The V end lost 1 base, the J end lost 8 bases, and 9 bases lay between the germline ends. The DNA for the CDR3 is TGTGCCAGCAGTTTAGTCGCAGGGCATGAGCAGTTCTTC. Translating gives CASSLVAGHEQFF.

J is TRBJ2-1 and V is TRBV7-6; D gene unclear. Germline V lookup: CDR1 SGHVS, CDR2 FNYEAQ. The V end lost 1 base, the J end lost 10 bases, and 14 bases lay between the germline ends. This CDR3 has 14 residues. CDR3 protein: CASSLVGERREQFF. The CDR3 region has the DNA TGTGCCAGCAGCTTAGTGGGTGAGAGACGGGAGCAGTTCTTC.

The genes are TRBV12-3 or TRBV12-4 and TRBJ1-2; no definite D call. Trimming left V 7 bases short and J 8 bases short, with 17 bases between. This CDR3 spans 13 amino acids. The CDR3: CASTFAYSGGYTF. In DNA, the CDR3 is TGTGCCAGCACCTTCGCTTATTCGGGAGGCTACACCTTC.

About this clonotype: This may arise from a read error, as a much more abundant clone is one base away. J is TRBJ2-5 and V is TRBV12-3 or TRBV12-4; 7 bases match TRBD1. V lost 5 bases and J lost 7; bases outside the gene matches: 10. This CDR3 comprises 14 residues. CDR3 sequence: CASSPKTGIGTQYF. The DNA of the CDR3 is TGTGCCAGCAGTCCGAAGACAGGGATTGGGACCCAGTACTTC.

This clonotype was counted ten times or more. The chain recombines TRBV7-2 with TRBJ1-1; D unclear. The germline V gene encodes CDR1 SGHTA and CDR2 FQGNSA. The length of the CDR3 is 12 residues. V lost 5 bases, J lost 6 bases, and 10 bases lay in between. The CDR3 DNA reads as TGTGCCAGCAGCGTACAGATCCCTGAAGCTTTCTTT. It encodes CASSVQIPEAFF.